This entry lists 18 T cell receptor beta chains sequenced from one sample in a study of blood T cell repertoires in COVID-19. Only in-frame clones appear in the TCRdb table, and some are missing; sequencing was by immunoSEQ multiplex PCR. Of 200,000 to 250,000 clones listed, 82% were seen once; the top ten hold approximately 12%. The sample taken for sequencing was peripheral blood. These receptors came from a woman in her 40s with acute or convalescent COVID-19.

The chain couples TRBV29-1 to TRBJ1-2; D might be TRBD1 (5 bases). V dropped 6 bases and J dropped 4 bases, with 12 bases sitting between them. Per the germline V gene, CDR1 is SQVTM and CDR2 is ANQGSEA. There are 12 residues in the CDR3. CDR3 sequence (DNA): TGCAGCGTAGGCAGGGAGGGCTATGGCTACACCTTC. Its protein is CSVGREGYGYTF.

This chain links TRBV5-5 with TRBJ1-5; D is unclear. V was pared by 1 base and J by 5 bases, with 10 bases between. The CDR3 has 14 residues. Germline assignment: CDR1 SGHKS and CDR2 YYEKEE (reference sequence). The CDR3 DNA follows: TGTGCCAGCAGCTTGACAGCATTAGATCAGCCCCAGCATTTT. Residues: CASSLTALDQPQHF.

The CDR3 region has the DNA TGTGCCAGCGCGGGGCAATACACTGAAGCTTTCTTT. It encodes CASAGQYTEAFF. This chain links TRBV7-8 with TRBJ1-1, with D perhaps matching TRBD1 (5 bases). The CDR3 consists of 12 residues. V lost 8 bases, J lost 3 bases, and 10 bases lay in between. The germline V gene has CDR1 SGHVS and CDR2 FQNEAQ.

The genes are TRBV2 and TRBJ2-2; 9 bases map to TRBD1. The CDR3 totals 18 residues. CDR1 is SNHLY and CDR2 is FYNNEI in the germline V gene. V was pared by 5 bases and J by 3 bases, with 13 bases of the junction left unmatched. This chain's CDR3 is CASSLKGQGRGDTGELFF. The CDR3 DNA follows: TGTGCCAGCAGTTTAAAAGGACAGGGGCGAGGGGACACCGGGGAGCTGTTTTTT.

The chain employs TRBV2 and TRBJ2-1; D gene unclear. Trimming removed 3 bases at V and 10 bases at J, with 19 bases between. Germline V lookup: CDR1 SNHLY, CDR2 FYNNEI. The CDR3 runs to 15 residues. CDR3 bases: TGTGCCAGCAGTGATTTCGCTGGGCTCGACGGAGAGCAGTTCTTC. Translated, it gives CASSDFAGLDGEQFF. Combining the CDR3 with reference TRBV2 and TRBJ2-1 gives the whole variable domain EPEVTQTPSHQVTQMGQEVILRCVPISNHLYFYWYRQILGQKVEFLVSFYNNEISEKSEIFDDQFSVERPDGSNFTLKIRSTKLEDSAMYFCASSDFAGLDGEQFFGPGTRLTVL.

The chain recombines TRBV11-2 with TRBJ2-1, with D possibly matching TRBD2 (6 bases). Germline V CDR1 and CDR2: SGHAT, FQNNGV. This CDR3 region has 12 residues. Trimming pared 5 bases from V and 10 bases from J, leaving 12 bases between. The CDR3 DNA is TGTGCCAGCAGCCCGACTGCGGGGGAGCAGTTCTTC. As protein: CASSPTAGEQFF.

CDR3 loop: CASSLEGVPGYTF. CDR3 nucleotides: TGCGCCAGCAGCCTCGAAGGGGTTCCTGGCTACACCTTC. The rearrangement uses TRBV4-1 and TRBJ1-2; maybe TRBD1 (5 bases). The V gene's germline CDR1 is MGHRA and CDR2 YSYEKL. V lost 4 bases and J lost 7, with 13 bases in between. This CDR3 comprises 13 residues.

The CDR3 coding sequence is TGTGCCAGTAGTCAGACTAGCGGGGGTTACGAGCAGTACTTC. Translated: CASSQTSGGYEQYF. This sequence joins TRBV19 and TRBJ2-7; 12 nucleotides match TRBD2. Germline-derived CDR1 and CDR2 are LNHDA and SQIVND (reference sequence). The V gene end was trimmed by 5 bases and the J gene end by 4 bases; junction bases not matched to a gene: 3. This CDR3 contains 14 residues.

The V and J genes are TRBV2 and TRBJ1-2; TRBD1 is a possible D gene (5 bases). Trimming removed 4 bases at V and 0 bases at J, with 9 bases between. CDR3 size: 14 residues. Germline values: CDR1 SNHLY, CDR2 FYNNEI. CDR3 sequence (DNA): TGTGCCAGCAGTGCGACAGAAGCTAACTATGGCTACACCTTC. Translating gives CASSATEANYGYTF.

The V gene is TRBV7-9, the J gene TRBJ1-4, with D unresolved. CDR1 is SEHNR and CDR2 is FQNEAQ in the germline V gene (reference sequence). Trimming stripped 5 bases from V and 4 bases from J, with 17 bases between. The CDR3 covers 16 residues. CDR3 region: CASSPSTDWFNEKLFF. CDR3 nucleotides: TGTGCCAGCAGCCCATCGACTGACTGGTTTAATGAAAAACTGTTTTTT. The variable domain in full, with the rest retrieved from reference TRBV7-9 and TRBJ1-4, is DTGVSQNPRHKITKRGQNVTFRCDPISEHNRLYWYRQTLGQGPEFLTYFQNEAQLEKSRLLSDRFSAERPKGSFSTLEIQRTEQGDSAMYLCASSPSTDWFNEKLFFGSGTQLSVL.

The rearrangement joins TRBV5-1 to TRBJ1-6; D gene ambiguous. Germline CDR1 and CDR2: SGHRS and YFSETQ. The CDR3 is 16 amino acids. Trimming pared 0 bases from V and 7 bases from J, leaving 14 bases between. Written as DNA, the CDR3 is TGCGCCAGCAGCTTGGAGTCCGGGGTCGGGAATTCACCCCTCCACTTT. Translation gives CASSLESGVGNSPLHF.

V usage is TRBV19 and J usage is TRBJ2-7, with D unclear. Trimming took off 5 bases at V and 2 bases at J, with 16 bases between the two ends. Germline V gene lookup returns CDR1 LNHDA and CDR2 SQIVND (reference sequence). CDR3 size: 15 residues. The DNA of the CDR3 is TGTGCCAGTAGTGGCCAATCCATGGGCACCTACGAGCAGTACTTC. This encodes CASSGQSMGTYEQYF.

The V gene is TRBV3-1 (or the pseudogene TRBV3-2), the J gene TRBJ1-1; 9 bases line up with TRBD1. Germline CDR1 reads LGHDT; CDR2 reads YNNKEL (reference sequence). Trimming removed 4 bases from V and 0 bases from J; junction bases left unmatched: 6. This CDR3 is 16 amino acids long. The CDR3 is CASSPSGTGMNTEAFF. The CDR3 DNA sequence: TGTGCCAGCAGCCCCAGTGGGACAGGGATGAACACTGAAGCTTTCTTT.

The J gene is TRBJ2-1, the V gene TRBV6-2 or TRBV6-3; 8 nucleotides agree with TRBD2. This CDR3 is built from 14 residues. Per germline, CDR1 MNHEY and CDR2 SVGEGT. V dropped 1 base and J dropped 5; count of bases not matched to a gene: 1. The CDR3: CASSYLGLDNEQFF. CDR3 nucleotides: TGTGCCAGCAGTTACTTGGGACTAGACAATGAGCAGTTCTTC.

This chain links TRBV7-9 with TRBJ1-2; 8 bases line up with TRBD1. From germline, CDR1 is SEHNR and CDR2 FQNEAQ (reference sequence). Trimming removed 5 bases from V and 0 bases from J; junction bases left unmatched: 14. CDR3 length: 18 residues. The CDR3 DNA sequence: TGTGCCAGCAGCGCCATAGTGACAGGGGTCGAAGCTAACTATGGCTACACCTTC. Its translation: CASSAIVTGVEANYGYTF.

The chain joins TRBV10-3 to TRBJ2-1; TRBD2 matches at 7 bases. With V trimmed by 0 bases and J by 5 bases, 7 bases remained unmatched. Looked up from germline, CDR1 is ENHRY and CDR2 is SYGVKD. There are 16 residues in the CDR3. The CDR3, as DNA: TGTGCCATCAGTGAGTCACAGCGGGGCGCTAACAATGAGCAGTTCTTC. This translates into CAISESQRGANNEQFF.

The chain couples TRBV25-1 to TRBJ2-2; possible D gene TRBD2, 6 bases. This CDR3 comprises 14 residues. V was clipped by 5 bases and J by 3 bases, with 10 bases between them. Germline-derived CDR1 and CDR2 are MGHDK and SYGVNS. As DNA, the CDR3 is TGTGCCAGCAGTACTAGCACTTACACCGGGGAGCTGTTTTTT. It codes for CASSTSTYTGELFF.

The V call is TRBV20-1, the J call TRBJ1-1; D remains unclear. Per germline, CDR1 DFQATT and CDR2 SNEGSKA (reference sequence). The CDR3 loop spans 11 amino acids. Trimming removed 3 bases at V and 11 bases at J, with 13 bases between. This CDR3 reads CSASMVLRAFF. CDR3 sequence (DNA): TGCAGTGCTAGTATGGTCCTCAGGGCTTTCTTT.